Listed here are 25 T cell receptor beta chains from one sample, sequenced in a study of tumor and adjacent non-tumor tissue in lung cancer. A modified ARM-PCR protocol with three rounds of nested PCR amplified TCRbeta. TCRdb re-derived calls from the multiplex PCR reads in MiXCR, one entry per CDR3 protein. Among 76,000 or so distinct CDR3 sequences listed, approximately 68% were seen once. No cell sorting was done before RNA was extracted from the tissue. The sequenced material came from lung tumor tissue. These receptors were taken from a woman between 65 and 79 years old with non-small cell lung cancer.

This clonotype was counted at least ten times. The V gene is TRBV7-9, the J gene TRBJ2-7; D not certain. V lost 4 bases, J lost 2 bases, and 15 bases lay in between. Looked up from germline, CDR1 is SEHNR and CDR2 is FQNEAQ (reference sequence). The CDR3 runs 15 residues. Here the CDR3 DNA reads TGTGCCAGCAGCTATTCATGGGCGCGGACCTACGAGCAGTACTTC. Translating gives CASSYSWARTYEQYF.

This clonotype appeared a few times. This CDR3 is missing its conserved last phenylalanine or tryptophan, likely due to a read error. The DNA of the CDR3 is TGTGCCAGCAGCCAGGACAGGGTCTCCTACGAGCAGTACTCC. The encoded protein is CASSQDRVSYEQYS. The gene calls are TRBV7-2 and TRBJ2-7; 8 bases fit TRBD1. The CDR3 has 14 residues. Trimming took 5 bases from V and 0 from J; bases not matched to a gene: 3. Per the germline V gene, CDR1 is SGHTA and CDR2 is FQGNSA.

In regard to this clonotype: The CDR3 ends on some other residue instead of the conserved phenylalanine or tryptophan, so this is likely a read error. The CDR3 region has the DNA TGCACCAGCAGCCAAGTTTTCGGACCCCCATCCCCCAATGAGCAGTTCTCT. Its protein product is CTSSQVFGPPSPNEQFS. V is TRBV4-1 and J is TRBJ2-1, with no clear D. CDR3 length: 17 residues. Germline values: CDR1 MGHRA, CDR2 YSYEKL.

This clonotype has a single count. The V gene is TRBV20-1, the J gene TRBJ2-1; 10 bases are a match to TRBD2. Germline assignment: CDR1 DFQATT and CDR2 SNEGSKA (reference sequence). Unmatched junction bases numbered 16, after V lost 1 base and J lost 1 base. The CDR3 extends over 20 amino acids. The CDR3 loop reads CSARAYLLAGIPRSYNEQFF. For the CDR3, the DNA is TGCAGTGCTAGAGCCTATTTACTAGCGGGAATCCCCAGGTCCTACAATGAGCAGTTCTTC.

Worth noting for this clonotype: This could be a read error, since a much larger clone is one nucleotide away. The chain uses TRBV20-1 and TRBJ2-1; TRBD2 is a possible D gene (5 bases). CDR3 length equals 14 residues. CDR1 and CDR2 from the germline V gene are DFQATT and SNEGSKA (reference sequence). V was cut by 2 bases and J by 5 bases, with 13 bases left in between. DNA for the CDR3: TGCAGTGCTAGATCCCTAGCATGTAACAATGAGCAGTTCTTC. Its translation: CSARSLACNNEQFF.

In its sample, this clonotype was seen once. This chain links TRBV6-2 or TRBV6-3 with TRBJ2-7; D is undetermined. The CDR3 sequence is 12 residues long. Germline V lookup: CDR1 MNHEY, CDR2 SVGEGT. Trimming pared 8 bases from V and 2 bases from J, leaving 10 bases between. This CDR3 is CASGVNPYEQYF. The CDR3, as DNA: TGTGCCAGCGGCGTTAACCCCTACGAGCAGTACTTC.

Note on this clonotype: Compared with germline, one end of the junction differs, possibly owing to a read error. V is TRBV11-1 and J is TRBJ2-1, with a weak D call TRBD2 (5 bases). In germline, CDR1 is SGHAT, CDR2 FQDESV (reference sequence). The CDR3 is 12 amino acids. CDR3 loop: CVSSLLGATPRF. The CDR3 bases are TGTGTCAGCAGCTTACTAGGAGCCACGCCACGGTTC. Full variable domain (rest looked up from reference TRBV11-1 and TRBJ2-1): EAEVAQSPRYKITEKSQAVAFWCDPISGHATLYWYRQILGQGPELLVQFQDESVVDDSQLPKDRFSAERLKGVDSTLKIQPAELGDSAMYLCVSSLLGATPRFGPGTRLTVL.

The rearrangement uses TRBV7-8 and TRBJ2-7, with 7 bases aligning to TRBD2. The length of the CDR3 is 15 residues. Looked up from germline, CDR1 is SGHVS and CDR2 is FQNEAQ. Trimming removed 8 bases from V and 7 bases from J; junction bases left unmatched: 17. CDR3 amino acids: CASGLLAAEAGEQYF. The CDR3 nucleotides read TGTGCCAGCGGCCTCCTAGCGGCAGAGGCTGGGGAGCAGTACTTC.

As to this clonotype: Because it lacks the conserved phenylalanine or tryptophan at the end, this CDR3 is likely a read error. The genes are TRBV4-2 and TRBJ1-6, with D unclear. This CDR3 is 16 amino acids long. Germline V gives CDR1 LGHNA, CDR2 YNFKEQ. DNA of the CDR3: TGTACCAGCAGCCAAAAAACGGGGTTGTCAGATTCACCCCTCCACTCT. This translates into CTSSQKTGLSDSPLHS.

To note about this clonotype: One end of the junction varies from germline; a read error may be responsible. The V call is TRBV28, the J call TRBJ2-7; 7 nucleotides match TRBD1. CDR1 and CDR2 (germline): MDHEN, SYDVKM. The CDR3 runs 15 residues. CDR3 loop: CASSRAVQGRSERYF. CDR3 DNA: TGTGCCAGCAGTCGGGCCGTACAGGGGCGCTCCGAGCGGTACTTC.

The CDR3 is CASTGTGTGNTGELFF. CDR3 sequence (DNA): TGCGCCAGCACGGGGACCGGGACTGGGAACACCGGGGAGCTGTTTTTT. The chain is built from TRBV5-1 and TRBJ2-2; D may be TRBD2 (6 bases). The length of the CDR3 is 16 residues. Germline V gene data show CDR1 as SGHRS and CDR2 as YFSETQ. The V end lost 6 bases, the J end lost 1 base, and 16 bases lay between the germline ends.

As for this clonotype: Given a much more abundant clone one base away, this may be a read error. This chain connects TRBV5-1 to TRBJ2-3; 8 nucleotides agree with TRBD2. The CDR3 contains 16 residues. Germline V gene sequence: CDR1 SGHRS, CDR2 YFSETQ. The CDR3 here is CATSPYGGASTDTQYF. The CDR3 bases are TGCGCCACCAGCCCGTACGGGGGGGCAAGCACAGATACGCAGTATTTT.

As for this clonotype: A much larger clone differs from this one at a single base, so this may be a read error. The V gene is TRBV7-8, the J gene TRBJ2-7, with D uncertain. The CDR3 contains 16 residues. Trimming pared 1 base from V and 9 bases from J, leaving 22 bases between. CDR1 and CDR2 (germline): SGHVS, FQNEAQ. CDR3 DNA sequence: TGTGCCAGCAGCTTAGGAGTGGGCCAGGCCGGATTGGTGCAGTACTTC. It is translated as CASSLGVGQAGLVQYF.

CDR3 bases: TGCGCCAGCATCCTGTCCGGGGGGAACACTGAAGCTTTCTTT. This translates into CASILSGGNTEAFF. The V gene is TRBV5-1, the J gene TRBJ1-1; D is perhaps TRBD1 (5 bases). V lost 6 bases and J 1 base, leaving 13 bases between the germline ends. Germline V gives CDR1 SGHRS, CDR2 YFSETQ. This CDR3 spans 14 amino acids.

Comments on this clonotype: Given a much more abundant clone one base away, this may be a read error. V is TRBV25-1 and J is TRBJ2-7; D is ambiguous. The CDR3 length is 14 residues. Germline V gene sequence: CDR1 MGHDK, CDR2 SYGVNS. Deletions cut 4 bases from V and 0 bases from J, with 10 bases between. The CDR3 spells CASSARPPSYEQYF. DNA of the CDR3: TGTGCCAGCAGTGCTAGGCCGCCCTCCTACGAGCAGTACTTC.

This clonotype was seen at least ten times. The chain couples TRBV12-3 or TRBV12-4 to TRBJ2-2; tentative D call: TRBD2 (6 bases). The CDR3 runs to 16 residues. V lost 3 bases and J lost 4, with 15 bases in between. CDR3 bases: TGTGCCAGCAGTTTGGCTAACGGGAGTCCCACCGGGGAGCTGTTTTTT. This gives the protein CASSLANGSPTGELFF.

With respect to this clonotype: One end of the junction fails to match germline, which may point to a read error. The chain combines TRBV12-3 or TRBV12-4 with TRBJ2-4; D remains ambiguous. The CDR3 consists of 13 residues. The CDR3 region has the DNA TGTGCCAGCAGTTTAGGGCAGCAAAACATACAGTACTTC. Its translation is CASSLGQQNIQYF.

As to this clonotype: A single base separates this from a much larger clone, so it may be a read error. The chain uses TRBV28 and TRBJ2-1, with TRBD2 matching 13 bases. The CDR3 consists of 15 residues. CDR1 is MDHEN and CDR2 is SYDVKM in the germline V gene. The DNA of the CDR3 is TGTGCCTGCAGCGGGACTAGCGGGAACCACAATGAGCAGTTCTTC. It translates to CACSGTSGNHNEQFF.

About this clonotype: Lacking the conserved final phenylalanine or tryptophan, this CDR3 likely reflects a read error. CDR3 protein: CASSFAGTSSKEQFS. The CDR3, as DNA: TGTGCCAGCAGTTTCGCCGGGACTAGCTCCAAAGAGCAGTTCTCC. The chain couples TRBV12-3 or TRBV12-4 to TRBJ2-1, with 9 positions matching TRBD2. The CDR3 sequence is 15 residues long. J gave up 10 bases and V 3 bases, and 10 bases lay outside the gene matches.

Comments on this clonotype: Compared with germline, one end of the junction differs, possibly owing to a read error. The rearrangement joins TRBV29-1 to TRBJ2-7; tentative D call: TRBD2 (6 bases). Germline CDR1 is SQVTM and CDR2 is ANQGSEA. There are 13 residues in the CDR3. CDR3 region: CIVELGSHYEQYF. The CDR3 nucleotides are TGCATCGTTGAACTCGGGAGCCACTACGAGCAGTACTTT.

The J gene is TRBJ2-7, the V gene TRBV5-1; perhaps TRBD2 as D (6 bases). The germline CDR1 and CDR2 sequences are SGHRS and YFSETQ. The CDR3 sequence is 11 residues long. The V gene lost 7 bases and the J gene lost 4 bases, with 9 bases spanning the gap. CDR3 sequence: CASGTSYEQYF. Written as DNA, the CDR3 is TGCGCCAGCGGGACTTCATACGAGCAGTACTTC.

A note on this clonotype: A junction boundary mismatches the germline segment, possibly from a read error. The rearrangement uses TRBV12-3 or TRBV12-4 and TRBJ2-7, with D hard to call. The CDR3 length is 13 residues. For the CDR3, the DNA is TGTGCCAGCAGCGTCAGTACCTCCTACGTGCAGTACTTC. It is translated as CASSVSTSYVQYF.

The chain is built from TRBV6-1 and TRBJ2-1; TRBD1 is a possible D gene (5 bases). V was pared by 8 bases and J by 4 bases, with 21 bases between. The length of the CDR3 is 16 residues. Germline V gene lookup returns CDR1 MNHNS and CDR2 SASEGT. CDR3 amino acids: CASVVGWGRYYNEQFF. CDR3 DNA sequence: TGTGCCAGCGTCGTGGGGTGGGGCAGATATTACAATGAGCAGTTCTTC.

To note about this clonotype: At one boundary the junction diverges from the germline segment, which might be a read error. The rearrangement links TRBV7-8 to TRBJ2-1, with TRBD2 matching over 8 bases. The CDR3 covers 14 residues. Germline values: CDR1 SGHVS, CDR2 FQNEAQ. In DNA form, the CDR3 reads TGTGCCAGCAGCCCGCTTCGGGGGGGCGGTGAGCAGTCCTTC. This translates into CASSPLRGGGEQSF.

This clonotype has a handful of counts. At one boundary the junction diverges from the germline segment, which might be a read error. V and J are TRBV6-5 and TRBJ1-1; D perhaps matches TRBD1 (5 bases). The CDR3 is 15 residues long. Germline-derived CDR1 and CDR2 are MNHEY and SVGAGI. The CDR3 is CTSRRDRFGDTEAFF. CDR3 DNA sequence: TGTACCAGCAGACGTGACAGATTCGGGGACACTGAAGCTTTCTTT.